The 2 T cell receptor beta chains reported below all come from one sample, sequenced in a study of T-cell reconstitution after alpha-beta-depleted transplantation in children. Preparing the TCRbeta library involved the use of unique molecular identifiers. TCRdb independently ran MiXCR on the PCR reads; one entry per CDR3 protein. There are fewer than 500,000 distinct CDR3 sequences in the sample; about 45% occur only once, and under 35% lies in the top ten. This specimen was PBMCs, taken before TCRalphabeta/CD19-depleted stem cell transplant. The receptor set was obtained from a girl between 2 and 10 years old with aplastic anemia, due to receive a stem cell transplant.

A word on this clonotype: One end of the junction fails to match germline, which may point to a read error. The chain is built from TRBV7-8 and TRBJ2-3, with TRBD2 identical over 12 bases. The CDR3 consists of 19 residues. Germline loops: CDR1 SGHVS, CDR2 FQNEAQ. The CDR3 reads CASTLITRASGRAPDTQYF. The CDR3 DNA reads TGTGCCAGCACCTTAATCACCAGGGCTAGCGGGAGGGCCCCAGATACGCAGTATTTT.

This clonotype was seen ten or more times. This chain links TRBV20-1 with TRBJ2-1; D ambiguous. Per germline, CDR1 DFQATT and CDR2 SNEGSKA (reference sequence). V lost 6 bases to trimming and J lost 0 bases, with 15 bases between them. The CDR3 runs 15 residues. Here the CDR3 DNA reads TGCAGTGCGATCGAGCGAGAAATCTCCTACAATGAGCAGTTCTTC. Translating it yields CSAIEREISYNEQFF.